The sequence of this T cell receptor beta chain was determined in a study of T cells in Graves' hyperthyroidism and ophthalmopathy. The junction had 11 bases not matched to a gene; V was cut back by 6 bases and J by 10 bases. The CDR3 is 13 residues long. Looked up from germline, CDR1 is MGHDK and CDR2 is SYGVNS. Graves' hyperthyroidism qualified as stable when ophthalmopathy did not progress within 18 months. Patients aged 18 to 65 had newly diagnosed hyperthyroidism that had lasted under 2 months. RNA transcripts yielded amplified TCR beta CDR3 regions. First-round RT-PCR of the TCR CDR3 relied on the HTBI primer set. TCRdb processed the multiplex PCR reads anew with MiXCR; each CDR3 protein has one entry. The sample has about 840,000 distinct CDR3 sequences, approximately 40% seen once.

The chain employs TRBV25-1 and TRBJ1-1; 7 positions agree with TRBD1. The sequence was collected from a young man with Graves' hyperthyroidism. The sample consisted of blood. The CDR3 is CASSQGPQGGAFF. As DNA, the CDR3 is TGTGCCAGCAGCCAGGGACCTCAGGGGGGAGCTTTCTTT. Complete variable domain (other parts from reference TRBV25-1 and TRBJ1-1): EADIYQTPRYLVIGTGKKITLECSQTMGHDKMYWYQQDPGMELHLIHYSYGVNSTEKGDLSSESTVSRIRTEHFPLTLESARPSHTSQYLCASSQGPQGGAFFGQGTRLTVV.